This T cell receptor (beta chain) is from a study of blood T cell repertoires in COVID-19. Study overall: PBMCs, B-cell-depleted T cells, or T cells provided the cDNA or gDNA that made up the material.

The CDR3 consists of 15 residues. The ends lost 6 bases at V and 6 bases at J; junction bases unmatched: 10. Germline V gene sequence: CDR1 LNHDA, CDR2 SQIVND (reference sequence). Profiling relied on immunoSEQ multiplex PCR, and the TCRdb table lists in-frame clones only, not all of them. The data contain about 220,000 clones, 82% of them seen just once; the ten biggest clones take up 3% to 3.5%. This clone was seen just once. Material: PBMCs or T cells enriched from blood (not recorded which). The receptor's source is a woman aged 55-69 years who had recovered from COVID-19. The rearrangement uses TRBV19 and TRBJ1-5; TRBD1 agrees at 8 bases. CDR3 residues: CASRETGAATQPQHF. The CDR3 bases are TGTGCCAGTAGGGAGACAGGGGCTGCCACTCAGCCCCAGCATTTT.